This T cell receptor (beta chain) appears in the sequencing data of a study of T-cell memory formation after mild COVID-19 (dated by TCRdb to 2020 to 2022). With respect to the entire study: Most TCR sequence clusters were specific to one of the two donors. In a couple of donors, T-cell clones that expanded and contracted after mild COVID-19 were followed by sequencing TCRalpha and TCRbeta repertoires longitudinally. The cohort comprised two young, previously healthy adult volunteers, one female and one male. The study at large found these results: The study covered only a couple of mild cases, and larger cohorts including severe cases with pre-infection samples were considered necessary. Clones that contracted from day 15 to 85 showed balanced CD4/CD8 phenotypes, whereas a second wave of clones that expanded from day 15 to 37 leaned towards CD4+. Contracting CD4+ clones were located mainly in the CM and EM memory subsets, whereas CD8+ clones were found to be enriched in EMRA. SARS-CoV-2 specificity was not confirmed for the second-wave clones peaking on day 37. Some responding clones were detected in pre-infection memory, which suggested that pre-existing cross-reactive memory T cells had joined the SARS-CoV-2 response.

CDR1 and CDR2 were assigned from the germline V gene as SGDLS and YYNGEE. Its CDR3 holds 19 amino acids, cysteine through phenylalanine. The retained sequence is limited to the CDR3, 57 bases, with the frame set at the first base. V is pruned by 2 bases and J by 2 bases, leaving 15 bases of the junction without a gene match. PBMCs were isolated by Ficoll-Paque density gradient centrifugation. This clonotype came up a few times. Its target antigen remains unknown. No qualities accompany the bases; no much larger clone lies one base away. TCRdb names Illumina NovaSeq 6000 as the instrument used. cDNA libraries for TCRalpha and TCRbeta were prepared by 5'RACE using constant-segment primers, with sample barcodes and unique molecular identifiers added. Trizol reagent was used to extract RNA from every sample. Amplification of the libraries took two PCR steps, and the second step added a second sample barcode plus Illumina TruSeq adapters. The libraries were sequenced on an Illumina NovaSeq using 2 x 150 bp paired-end reads. Regarding the original processing steps: With migec v1.2.7, reads were demultiplexed and then collapsed into UMI-guided consensus sequences. Using mixcr v2.1.11, UMI consensuses were aligned to TRA and TRB V and J templates and then assembled into clonotypes. A clonotype was counted as expanded or contracted only if both edgeR and NoisET called the change significant, with noise models trained on biological replicates. For edgeR calls, a false discovery rate-adjusted p below 0.01 and a log2 fold-change threshold of 1 were applied. PCA with hierarchical clustering of max-normalized trajectories of the 1000 most abundant clonotypes was used as exploratory dynamics analysis. Separately sequenced CD4+ and CD8+ repertoires were used to assign the CD4 or CD8 phenotype of responding clones. TCRdb trimmed the raw reads at Q25, called clones with MiXCR and kept productive beta chains. Rows matching on CDR3 protein sequence are summarized as one entry with the most common DNA and genes. The V and J calls, along with clone size, are taken from TCRdb and not from the paper's own processing. The sample table records around 340,000 distinct CDR3 sequences; about 15% of these occur just once. Together, the top ten hold under 25% of the sample.

This chain joins TRBV9 to TRBJ2-3, with TRBD1 matching 9 junction bases. Sequencing used PBMCs or a T cell subset sorted from them (not recorded which). This clonotype was sampled from a man aged 18 to 35 who had mild COVID-19 (a few samples of this study predate the infection). The sample titles of this study are shuffled in the database, so cell type and time point are left out; the donor was told from shared clones. CDR3 loop: CASSVSTNRGDRVTDTQYF. The sequenced DNA is TGTGCCAGCAGCGTCTCCACAAATAGGGGGGACAGGGTCACAGATACGCAGTATTTT.